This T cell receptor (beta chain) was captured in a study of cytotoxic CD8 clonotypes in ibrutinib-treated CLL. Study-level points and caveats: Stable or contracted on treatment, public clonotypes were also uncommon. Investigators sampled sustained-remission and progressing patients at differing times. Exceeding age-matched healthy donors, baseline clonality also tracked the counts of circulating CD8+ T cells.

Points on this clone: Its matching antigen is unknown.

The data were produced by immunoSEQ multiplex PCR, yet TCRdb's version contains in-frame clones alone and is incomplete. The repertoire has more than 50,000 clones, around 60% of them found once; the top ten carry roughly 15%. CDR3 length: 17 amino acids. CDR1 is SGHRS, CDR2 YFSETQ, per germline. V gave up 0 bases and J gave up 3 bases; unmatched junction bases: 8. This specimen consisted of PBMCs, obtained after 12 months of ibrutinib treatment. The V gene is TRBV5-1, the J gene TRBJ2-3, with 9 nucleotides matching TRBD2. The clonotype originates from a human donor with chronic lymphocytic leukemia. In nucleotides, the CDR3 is TGCGCCAGCAGCTTGGGTTCGAGCGGGGGGAAAACAGATACGCAGTATTTT. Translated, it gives CASSLGSSGGKTDTQYF.